This TCR beta chain was profiled in a study of blood T cell repertoires in COVID-19. With 3 bases clipped from V and 4 bases from J, the junction kept 5 bases outside the gene matches. Germline-derived CDR1 and CDR2 are MDHEN and SYDVKM. CDR3 length equals 14 residues. In the authors' workflow: Counts of nucleated cells, estimated from reference gene primer amplification, were obtained. Profiling relied on immunoSEQ multiplex PCR, and the TCRdb table lists in-frame clones only, not all of them. Clone size and the V and J calls come from that table; the DNA yielded D and trimming. The table has 40,000 to 55,000 clones, almost 85% seen once.

The TCR originated in a human donor in a cohort sampled during active COVID-19. Sequenced input: peripheral blood. This chain uses TRBV28 with TRBJ2-7; 8 bases agree with TRBD1. The CDR3 spells CASSFSGTGYEQYF. The CDR3 nucleotides read TGTGCCAGCAGTTTCTCCGGGACAGGATACGAGCAGTACTTC.